This T cell receptor beta chain was recovered during a study of blood T cell repertoires in COVID-19. Study details: PBMCs, B-cell-depleted T cells, or T cells provided the cDNA or gDNA that made up the material.

There are 14 residues in the CDR3. V was pared by 4 bases and J by 6 bases, with 14 bases between. From germline, CDR1 is SGHRS and CDR2 YFSETQ. Method: immunoSEQ multiplex PCR; TCRdb's copy keeps in-frame clones and lacks some. The sample has about 230,000 clones, 90% seen once. The TCR sequence derives from a man aged 30 to 39 with COVID-19, enrolled during active disease. The chain employs TRBV5-1 and TRBJ2-4, with D possibly TRBD2 on 6 matching bases. Sequencing was carried out using peripheral blood. The CDR3 sequence is CASSPGVQRNIQYF. CDR3 in DNA: TGCGCCAGCAGCCCGGGGGTCCAGCGAAACATTCAGTACTTC.